This TCR beta chain was recovered during a study of cytomegalovirus exposure and HLA in healthy donors. This CDR3 has 16 residues. Trimming took 3 bases from V and 6 from J, leaving 20 bases between them. From germline, CDR1 is SNHLY and CDR2 FYNNEI. PCR primers comprised 60 Vbeta and 13 Jbeta primers. Profiling relied on immunoSEQ multiplex PCR, and the TCRdb table lists in-frame clones only, not all of them. Among over 95,000 clones listed, around 66% were seen once. Study-wide results and limits: As immune exposure information, only CMV serostatus was available. The majority of TCR sequences were rare, yet some public TCRs appeared in many donors.

Comment on this clone: Its target is unknown.

The TCR comes from a young man in good health and CMV-seropositive. Source material: PBMCs. The chain links TRBV2 to TRBJ1-2, with D possibly matching TRBD1 (6 bases). The CDR3 DNA follows: TGTGCCAGCAGTGATAGACAGGCATTAGAGATAAATGGCTACACCTTC. It translates to CASSDRQALEINGYTF.